This entry lists 10 T cell receptor beta chains sequenced from one sample in a study of regulatory and conventional T cells in RAG deficiency (dated by TCRdb to between 2016 and 2019). Conventional CD4+ T cells were purified from blood as CD25-low CD127-high cells before genomic DNA extraction. The method was the immunoSEQ multiplex PCR assay. The clones in this table, taken by TCRdb from immuneACCESS, are in-frame only. Not every clone is retained; where verified, under half of the shortfall comes from an unresolved V gene, and the cause of the rest is unknown. Within this sample are 20,000 to 25,000 clones, with about 92% of them counted one time only. The ten top clones hold roughly 0.73% of the sample. In addition, the sample was reused for a study of regulatory T cells. Drawing on the second study: The multiplex PCR relied on 52 forward TRBV primers and 13 reverse TRBJ primers, and amplification bias was corrected through assay-based and computational methods.

What was sequenced was CD4+ T cells sorted from blood. Receptor source: a human donor in good health.

This clone occurred once. The V call is TRBV14, the J call TRBJ2-7; 8 positions agree with TRBD2. CDR1 SGHDN and CDR2 FVKESK come from the germline V gene. V lost 5 bases to trimming and J lost 3 bases; unmatched junction nucleotides: 12. This CDR3 contains 16 residues. The CDR3 DNA follows: TGTGCCAGCAGCTTACAGGTCCCGGGACTAGGCTACGAGCAGTACTTC. It yields the protein CASSLQVPGLGYEQYF.

This clone was seen just once. The chain couples TRBV18 to TRBJ1-1; the D is unclear. The CDR3 is 15 amino acids. Germline V gene data show CDR1 as KGHSH and CDR2 as LQKENI. Trimming left V 3 bases short and J 3 bases short, with 14 bases between. Here the CDR3 DNA reads TGTGCCAGCTCACCGCGTCGGGGAGAGGACACTGAAGCTTTCTTT. Amino acids: CASSPRRGEDTEAFF.

The J gene is TRBJ2-5, the V gene TRBV5-1, with 12 bases identical to TRBD2. CDR1 SGHRS and CDR2 YFSETQ come from the germline V gene. After removal of 4 bases from V and 4 bases from J, the junction contained 5 bases not matched to a gene. This CDR3 comprises 15 residues. DNA for the CDR3: TGCGCCAGCAGCGTCCAGACTAGCGGGAGAGAGACCCAGTACTTC. It is translated as CASSVQTSGRETQYF.

The rearrangement uses TRBV6-6 and TRBJ2-5, with D possibly matching TRBD2 (5 bases). The germline V and J ends were trimmed by 10 bases and 5 bases, with 17 bases remaining between them. Germline CDR1 and CDR2: MNHNY and SVGAGI (reference sequence). The CDR3 covers 13 residues. CDR3 sequence reads: CATWVAGGETQYF. Written as DNA, the CDR3 is TGTGCCACCTGGGTGGCGGGTGGGGAGACCCAGTACTTC.

The chain combines TRBV11-3 with TRBJ2-3, with TRBD2 identical over 13 bases. This CDR3 spans 16 amino acids. The germline V gene has CDR1 SGHNT and CDR2 YENEEA. Trimming cost V 6 bases and J 2 bases; bases outside gene matches: 5. CDR3 region: CASRRTSGGPTDTQYF. CDR3 DNA sequence: TGTGCCAGCAGACGGACTAGCGGGGGCCCCACAGATACGCAGTATTTT.

This chain links TRBV7-3 with TRBJ1-2; D not certain. Looked up from germline, CDR1 is SGHTA and CDR2 is FQGTGA. Trimming pared 1 base from V and 6 bases from J, leaving 9 bases between. The CDR3 totals 13 residues. In nucleotides, the CDR3 is TGTGCCAGCAGCTTAAGTATAGTGGATGGCTACACCTTC. It encodes CASSLSIVDGYTF.

The rearrangement links TRBV5-4 to TRBJ2-7; no reliable D call. Germline CDR1 SGHNT, CDR2 YYREEE (reference sequence). Trimming took off 4 bases at V and 2 bases at J, with 10 bases between the two ends. The CDR3 covers 13 residues. The CDR3 loop reads CASSPDRAYEQYF. Written as DNA, the CDR3 is TGTGCCAGCAGCCCGGACCGAGCCTACGAGCAGTACTTC.

The chain joins TRBV18 to TRBJ2-3; TRBD2 matches 9 bases. The CDR3 runs to 16 residues. V shed 6 bases, J shed 4 bases, and the junction held 11 bases outside the gene matches. CDR1 KGHSH and CDR2 LQKENI come from the germline V gene. CDR3 bases: TGTGCCAGCTCTCCCCCAGCGGGAGGCCAACCAGATACGCAGTATTTT. Protein product: CASSPPAGGQPDTQYF.

The rearrangement links TRBV19 to TRBJ2-2; D is undetermined. V gave up 1 base and J gave up 0 bases, with 6 bases separating them. Germline V lookup: CDR1 LNHDA, CDR2 SQIVND (reference sequence). CDR3 size: 15 residues. The CDR3 here is CASSIGTTNTGELFF. CDR3 DNA: TGTGCCAGTAGTATAGGCACAACGAACACCGGGGAGCTGTTTTTT.

The chain combines TRBV15 with TRBJ2-3; 12 bases agree with TRBD2. CDR1 and CDR2 from the germline V gene are LNHNV and YYDKDF (reference sequence). V dropped 0 bases and J dropped 4; count of bases not matched to a gene: 11. This CDR3 is 19 amino acids long. The CDR3 sequence is CATSRDQRVTSGRPDTQYF. CDR3 DNA: TGTGCCACCAGCAGAGATCAACGGGTTACTAGCGGGAGGCCAGATACGCAGTATTTT.